Presented here are 18 T cell receptor beta chains from one specimen sequenced in a study of blood T cell repertoires in COVID-19. TCRdb's copy holds only in-frame clones and misses some; the assay was immunoSEQ multiplex PCR. The sample shows about 72,000 clones, roughly 87% of them seen only once. The specimen sequenced was peripheral blood. All receptors come from a human donor in a cohort sampled during active COVID-19.

This clone was observed a handful of times. V and J are TRBV7-2 and TRBJ2-7; 11 bases are shared with TRBD1. Trimming removed 5 bases from V and 6 bases from J; junction bases left unmatched: 18. The CDR3 consists of 18 residues. Germline CDR1 SGHTA, CDR2 FQGNSA. CDR3 in DNA: TGTGCCAGCAGCCCCCGGGACAGGGGGTGGATCGGAAAAGGCGAGCAGTACTTC. Translating gives CASSPRDRGWIGKGEQYF.

This clone showed up just a few times. The CDR3 DNA reads TGTGCCAGCAGCGAACAGGTAGTGGGCAATCAGCCCCAGCATTTT. As protein: CASSEQVVGNQPQHF. The chain recombines TRBV7-2 with TRBJ1-5, with D possibly TRBD1 on 5 matching bases. V lost 5 bases and J lost 2, with 13 bases in between. This CDR3 comprises 15 residues. Germline V CDR1 and CDR2: SGHTA, FQGNSA.

The chain is built from TRBV21-1 and TRBJ2-5; the D call in the table, TRBD1, was not verified against the DNA. TRBV21-1 is listed as a pseudogene. The CDR3 consists of 14 residues. The CDR3 region has the DNA TGTGCCAGCAGCTCCCCGGACAGGGGAAAGACCCAGTACTTC. It translates to CASSSPDRGKTQYF.

This chain connects TRBV6-5 to TRBJ2-1, with D maybe TRBD2 (5 bases). The germline gives CDR1 MNHEY, CDR2 SVGAGI. This CDR3 spans 14 amino acids. The germline V and J ends were trimmed by 0 bases and 6 bases, with 9 bases remaining between them. CDR3 sequence (DNA): TGTGCCAGCAGTTACTCGGACTCAGGCAATGAGCAGTTCTTC. It is translated as CASSYSDSGNEQFF.

This clone was counted only a few times. Other DNA sequences in this sample translate to the same CDR3. The J gene is TRBJ2-5, the V gene TRBV5-1; D unclear. This CDR3 is built from 13 residues. The germline CDR1 and CDR2 sequences are SGHRS and YFSETQ. The V and J ends lost 2 bases and 1 base respectively, with 6 bases between them. CDR3 loop: CASSFNTQETQYF. The CDR3 region has the DNA TGCGCCAGCAGCTTTAACACCCAAGAGACCCAGTACTTC.

This chain links TRBV4-1 with TRBJ2-7; possibly TRBD2 for D (7 bases). The CDR3 runs to 15 residues. The V gene's germline CDR1 is MGHRA and CDR2 YSYEKL. The V end lost 0 bases, the J end lost 6 bases, and 15 bases lay between the germline ends. This CDR3 reads CASSQDMGGGREQYF. CDR3 in DNA: TGCGCCAGCAGCCAAGATATGGGGGGGGGCCGCGAGCAGTACTTC.

This clone was observed once. The chain uses TRBV21-1 and TRBJ1-1; the table's D call TRBD1 went unverified against the DNA. TRBV21-1 corresponds to a pseudogene. There are 15 residues in the CDR3. The CDR3 region is CASSNGDSLNTEAFF. CDR3 nucleotides: TGTGCCAGCAGCAATGGGGACAGTCTGAACACTGAAGCTTTCTTT.

The chain recombines TRBV10-1 with TRBJ1-1; TRBD1 agrees at 8 bases. Per the germline V gene, CDR1 is WNHNN and CDR2 is SYGVQD (reference sequence). The J segment lost 11 bases and the V segment lost 2 bases, leaving 10 bases of the junction unmatched. The CDR3 has 14 amino acids. The CDR3 reads CASSEKWDRLLAFF. The DNA for the CDR3 is TGCGCCAGCAGTGAGAAATGGGACAGGCTTTTGGCTTTCTTT.

The genes are TRBV4-2 and TRBJ1-5; tentatively, D is TRBD1 (6 bases). V was shortened by 6 bases and J by 3 bases, with 21 bases between the two germline ends. Germline V gene data show CDR1 as LGHNA and CDR2 as YNFKEQ. The CDR3 consists of 17 residues. CDR3 coding DNA: TGTGCCAGCAGGCCTGGGGGGGGACAATCTTTCAATCAGCCCCAGCATTTT. Amino acids: CASRPGGGQSFNQPQHF.

The chain links TRBV7-9 to TRBJ1-5, with D uncertain. The V gene's germline CDR1 is SEHNR and CDR2 FQNEAQ (reference sequence). The CDR3 is 13 residues long. V lost 5 bases, J lost 4 bases, and 9 bases lay in between. This CDR3 is CASSAGSNQPQHF. CDR3 nucleotides: TGTGCCAGCAGCGCAGGATCGAATCAGCCCCAGCATTTT.

The chain joins TRBV5-1 to TRBJ2-7, with 11 bases matching TRBD2. Germline lookup yields CDR1 SGHRS and CDR2 YFSETQ. V was pared by 6 bases and J by 0 bases, with 8 bases of the junction left unmatched. The CDR3 runs 16 residues. CDR3 nucleotide sequence: TGCGCCAGCACGGCGACTAGCGGGACTCTCTCCTACGAGCAGTACTTC. Translated, it gives CASTATSGTLSYEQYF.

The CDR3 is CASSTWTGSNQPQHF. The DNA for the CDR3 is TGTGCCAGCAGCACCTGGACAGGGAGCAATCAGCCCCAGCATTTT. This chain links TRBV4-2 with TRBJ1-5; 8 bases line up with TRBD1. The CDR3 covers 15 residues. V was clipped by 5 bases and J by 1 base; unmatched bases: 4. CDR1 and CDR2 from the germline V gene are LGHNA and YNFKEQ.

Worth noting for this clone: This same CDR3 is encoded by further DNA sequences in the sample. The rearrangement links TRBV4-3 to TRBJ1-2; D may be TRBD1 (5 bases). The CDR3 spans 13 residues. Germline V gene data show CDR1 as LGHNA and CDR2 as YSLEER. V lost 0 bases and J 5 bases, leaving 7 bases between the germline ends. DNA of the CDR3: TGCGCCAGCAGCCAAGAGGGGGGGTATGGCTACACCTTC. Protein sequence: CASSQEGGYGYTF.

The V gene is TRBV5-4, the J gene TRBJ2-3, with 13 nucleotides matching TRBD2. CDR1 SGHNT and CDR2 YYREEE come from the germline V gene (reference sequence). V was pared by 4 bases and J by 6 bases, with 11 bases of the junction left unmatched. The CDR3 runs 17 residues. The CDR3 protein is CASSPRLAGGSLDTQYF. The CDR3 DNA reads as TGTGCCAGCAGCCCAAGACTAGCGGGGGGCTCCCTGGATACGCAGTATTTT. Filled out from reference TRBV5-4 and TRBJ2-3, the complete variable domain reads ETGVTQSPTHLIKTRGQQVTLRCSSQSGHNTVSWYQQALGQGPQFIFQYYREEENGRGNFPPRFSGLQFPNYSSELNVNALELDDSALYLCASSPRLAGGSLDTQYFGPGTRLTVL.

J is TRBJ1-1 and V is TRBV13; D unresolved. V lost 2 bases and J 4 bases, leaving 11 bases between the germline ends. The germline CDR1 and CDR2 sequences are PRHDT and FYEKMQ (reference sequence). The length of the CDR3 is 14 residues. DNA for the CDR3: TGTGCCAGCAGCTTAATATCGTTCGGCACTGAAGCTTTCTTT. Translating it yields CASSLISFGTEAFF. The full variable domain, its missing parts supplied by reference TRBV13 and TRBJ1-1, is AAGVIQSPRHLIKEKRETATLKCYPIPRHDTVYWYQQGPGQDPQFLISFYEKMQSDKGSIPDRFSAQQFSDYHSELNMSSLELGDSALYFCASSLISFGTEAFFGQGTRLTVV.

This clone was found a few times. The chain is built from TRBV5-4 and TRBJ1-1, with D tentatively TRBD1 (6 bases). Trimming left V 7 bases short and J 7 bases short, with 14 bases between. The CDR3 spans 12 residues. Germline V gene lookup returns CDR1 SGHNT and CDR2 YYREEE (reference sequence). CDR3 sequence reads: CASGWTVNEAFF. CDR3 nucleotides: TGTGCCAGCGGCTGGACAGTGAATGAAGCTTTCTTT. The full variable domain, rest sourced from reference TRBV5-4 and TRBJ1-1, is ETGVTQSPTHLIKTRGQQVTLRCSSQSGHNTVSWYQQALGQGPQFIFQYYREEENGRGNFPPRFSGLQFPNYSSELNVNALELDDSALYLCASGWTVNEAFFGQGTRLTVV.

The gene calls are TRBV6-1 and TRBJ1-5, with a tentative D call TRBD1 (5 bases). The germline V and J ends were trimmed by 2 bases and 7 bases, with 9 bases remaining between them. CDR3 length: 13 residues. The germline CDR1 and CDR2 sequences are MNHNS and SASEGT. CDR3 coding DNA: TGTGCCAGCAGTGAATGGGGGGTGCAGCCCCAGCATTTT. This translates into CASSEWGVQPQHF.

This clone was recorded only once. The chain couples TRBV5-6 to TRBJ1-1; D call uncertain. Germline V gene sequence: CDR1 SGHDT, CDR2 YYEEEE. V was cut by 0 bases and J by 4 bases, with 10 bases left in between. This CDR3 region has 14 residues. Here the CDR3 DNA reads TGTGCCAGCAGCTTGGAGATTACGGGCACTGAAGCTTTCTTT. It translates to CASSLEITGTEAFF.